This T cell receptor beta chain comes out of a study of blood T cell repertoires in COVID-19 (dated by TCRdb to about 2020). Broadly, across the study: Samples covering the acute and convalescent phases of COVID-19 were provided by collaborators in the United States, Italy and Spain. Samples came from the ongoing ImmuneRACE study (first 160 participants) plus 1,254 subjects from 6 global collaborators. The prospective study material was composed of cDNA or gDNA derived from T cells, B-cell-depleted T cells, or PBMCs. A de-identified subject ID, COVID-19 status, age in years and sex were almost always included in the sample metadata. HLA class I and class II types, where available, came from metadata supplied by the sample provider rather than from assay-based typing. The repertoires were released in a freely available public database intended as a resource for research on the immune response to SARS-CoV-2. Subjects who had been exposed to COVID-19, were actively infected with it, or had recovered from it provided the deeply sampled blood TCRbeta repertoires that made up the dataset. The study at large found these results: The quantity of clinical and demographic metadata differed by source and by participant and was supplied without curation.

A note on this clone: The antigen it recognizes is unknown. Per-base qualities were not stored, and no clone one base away is much larger.

The immunoSEQ Assay, a bias-controlled multiplex PCR, was used to amplify TCRbeta CDR3 regions from genomic DNA. Per the original workflow: Nucleated cell counts per sample were estimated from amplification of reference gene primers within the assay. To quantify the absolute abundance of each unique TCRbeta CDR3 rearrangement, sequence reads were collapsed and filtered. For each sample, productive Simpson clonality was calculated as the square root of Simpson's diversity index across productive rearrangements. What TCRdb holds here is the immuneACCESS table cut down to in-frame rearrangements. Part of the clones is not present; checked against another copy, under half of the missing clones reflect an unresolved V gene, and the others are unexplained. V, J and clone size reflect that table, while D and trimming were determined from the DNA. The sample data list 100,000 to 150,000 clones, and about 86% of these were observed just once. The top ten clonotypes cover about 7.4% of the sample.

From the cysteine up to the phenylalanine, the CDR3 has a length of 14 residues. Only the CDR3 region is kept as DNA, spanning 42 bases read in frame from base 1. V is clipped by 2 bases and J by 0 bases, and the sequence between their germline boundaries is 10 bases long. From the germline V gene, CDR1 is SQVTM and CDR2 is ANQGSEA. A second Seattle source provided samples from volunteer blood donors who had recovered from COVID-19. The collaborating institutions used their own protocols to collect whole blood in K2EDTA tubes. For TCRbeta analysis, collaborators shipped samples in one of three forms: frozen whole blood, isolated PBMCs, or DNA extracted from either of those sample types.

The material sequenced was peripheral blood. This clonotype was obtained from a man aged 65 to 85 who had recovered from COVID-19. The sequence links TRBV29-1 to TRBJ1-1, with no confidently assigned D gene. The CDR3 here reads CSVEKTVMNTEAFF. The DNA is TGCAGCGTTGAAAAGACTGTGATGAACACTGAAGCTTTCTTT.